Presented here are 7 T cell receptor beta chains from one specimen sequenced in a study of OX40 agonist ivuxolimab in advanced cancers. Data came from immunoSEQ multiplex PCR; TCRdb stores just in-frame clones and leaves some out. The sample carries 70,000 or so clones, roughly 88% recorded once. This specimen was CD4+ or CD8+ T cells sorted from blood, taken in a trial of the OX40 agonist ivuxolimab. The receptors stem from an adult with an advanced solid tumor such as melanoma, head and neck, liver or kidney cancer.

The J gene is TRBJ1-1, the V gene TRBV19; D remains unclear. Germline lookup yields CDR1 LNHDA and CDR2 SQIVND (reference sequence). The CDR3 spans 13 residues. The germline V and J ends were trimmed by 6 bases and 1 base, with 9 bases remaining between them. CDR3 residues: CASSDERNTEAFF. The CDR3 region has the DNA TGTGCCAGTAGCGACGAAAGGAACACTGAAGCTTTCTTT.

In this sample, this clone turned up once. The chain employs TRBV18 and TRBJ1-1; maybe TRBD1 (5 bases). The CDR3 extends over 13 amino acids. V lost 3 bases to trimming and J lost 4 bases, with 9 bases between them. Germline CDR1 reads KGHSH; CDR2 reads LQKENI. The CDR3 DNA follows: TGTGCCAGCTCACCCACGGGACTCACTGAAGCTTTCTTT. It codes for CASSPTGLTEAFF.

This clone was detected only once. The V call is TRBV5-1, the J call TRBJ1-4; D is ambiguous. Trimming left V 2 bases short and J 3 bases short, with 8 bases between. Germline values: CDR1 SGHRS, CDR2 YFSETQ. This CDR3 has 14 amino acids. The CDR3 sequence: CASSLRVSNEKLFF. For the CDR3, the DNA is TGCGCCAGCAGCTTAAGGGTCTCTAATGAAAAACTGTTTTTT.

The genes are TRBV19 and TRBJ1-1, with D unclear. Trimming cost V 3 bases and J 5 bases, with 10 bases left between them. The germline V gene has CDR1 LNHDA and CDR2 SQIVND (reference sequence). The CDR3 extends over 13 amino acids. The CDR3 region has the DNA TGTGCCAGTAGTATTCAGAGGCGGACTGAAGCTTTCTTT. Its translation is CASSIQRRTEAFF.

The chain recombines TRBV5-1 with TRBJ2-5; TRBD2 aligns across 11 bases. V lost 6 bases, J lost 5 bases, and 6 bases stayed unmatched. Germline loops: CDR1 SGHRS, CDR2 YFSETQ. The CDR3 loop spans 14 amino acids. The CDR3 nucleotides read TGCGCCAGCACCATAGCGGGAGGGGGTGAGACCCAGTACTTC. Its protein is CASTIAGGGETQYF.

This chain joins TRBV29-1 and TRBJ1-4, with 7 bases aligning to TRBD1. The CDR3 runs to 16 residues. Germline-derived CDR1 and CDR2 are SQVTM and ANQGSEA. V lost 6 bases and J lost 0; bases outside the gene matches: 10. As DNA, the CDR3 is TGCAGCGTATTAAATACAGGGGCCGCAACTAATGAAAAACTGTTTTTT. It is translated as CSVLNTGAATNEKLFF.

This CDR3 is CASTKADRGGTDTQYF. For the CDR3, the DNA is TGTGCCAGCACCAAAGCCGACAGGGGGGGCACAGATACGCAGTATTTT. V gene TRBV7-2 combines with J gene TRBJ2-3, with 9 positions matching TRBD1. This CDR3 is 16 amino acids long. The V gene's germline CDR1 is SGHTA and CDR2 FQGNSA. Losses at the gene ends were 7 bases for V and 1 base for J; bases not matched to a gene: 9.